A few counts support the clone carrying this T cell receptor (beta chain). Together with a sample-barcoded 5' primer, a J-beta primer mix was included in a second PCR lasting roughly 6 to 12 cycles. TCRdb independently ran MiXCR on the 5' RACE reads; one entry per CDR3 protein. The sample shows about 1.8 million distinct CDR3 sequences, around 50% of them seen only once. Germline lookup yields CDR1 SGHTA and CDR2 FQGNSA. There are 18 residues in the CDR3. Trimming pared 3 bases from V and 3 bases from J, leaving 22 bases between. This record belongs to a study of blood T cells in healthy people across ages.

The sample consisted of blood. The chain couples TRBV7-2 to TRBJ2-3, with D possibly TRBD1 on 6 matching bases. The receptor was derived from a woman in her 40s in good health. The CDR3, as DNA: TGTGCCAGCAGCTTCCGCGGAACAGGGACGGGATCAACAGATACGCAGTATTTT. It yields the protein CASSFRGTGTGSTDTQYF.